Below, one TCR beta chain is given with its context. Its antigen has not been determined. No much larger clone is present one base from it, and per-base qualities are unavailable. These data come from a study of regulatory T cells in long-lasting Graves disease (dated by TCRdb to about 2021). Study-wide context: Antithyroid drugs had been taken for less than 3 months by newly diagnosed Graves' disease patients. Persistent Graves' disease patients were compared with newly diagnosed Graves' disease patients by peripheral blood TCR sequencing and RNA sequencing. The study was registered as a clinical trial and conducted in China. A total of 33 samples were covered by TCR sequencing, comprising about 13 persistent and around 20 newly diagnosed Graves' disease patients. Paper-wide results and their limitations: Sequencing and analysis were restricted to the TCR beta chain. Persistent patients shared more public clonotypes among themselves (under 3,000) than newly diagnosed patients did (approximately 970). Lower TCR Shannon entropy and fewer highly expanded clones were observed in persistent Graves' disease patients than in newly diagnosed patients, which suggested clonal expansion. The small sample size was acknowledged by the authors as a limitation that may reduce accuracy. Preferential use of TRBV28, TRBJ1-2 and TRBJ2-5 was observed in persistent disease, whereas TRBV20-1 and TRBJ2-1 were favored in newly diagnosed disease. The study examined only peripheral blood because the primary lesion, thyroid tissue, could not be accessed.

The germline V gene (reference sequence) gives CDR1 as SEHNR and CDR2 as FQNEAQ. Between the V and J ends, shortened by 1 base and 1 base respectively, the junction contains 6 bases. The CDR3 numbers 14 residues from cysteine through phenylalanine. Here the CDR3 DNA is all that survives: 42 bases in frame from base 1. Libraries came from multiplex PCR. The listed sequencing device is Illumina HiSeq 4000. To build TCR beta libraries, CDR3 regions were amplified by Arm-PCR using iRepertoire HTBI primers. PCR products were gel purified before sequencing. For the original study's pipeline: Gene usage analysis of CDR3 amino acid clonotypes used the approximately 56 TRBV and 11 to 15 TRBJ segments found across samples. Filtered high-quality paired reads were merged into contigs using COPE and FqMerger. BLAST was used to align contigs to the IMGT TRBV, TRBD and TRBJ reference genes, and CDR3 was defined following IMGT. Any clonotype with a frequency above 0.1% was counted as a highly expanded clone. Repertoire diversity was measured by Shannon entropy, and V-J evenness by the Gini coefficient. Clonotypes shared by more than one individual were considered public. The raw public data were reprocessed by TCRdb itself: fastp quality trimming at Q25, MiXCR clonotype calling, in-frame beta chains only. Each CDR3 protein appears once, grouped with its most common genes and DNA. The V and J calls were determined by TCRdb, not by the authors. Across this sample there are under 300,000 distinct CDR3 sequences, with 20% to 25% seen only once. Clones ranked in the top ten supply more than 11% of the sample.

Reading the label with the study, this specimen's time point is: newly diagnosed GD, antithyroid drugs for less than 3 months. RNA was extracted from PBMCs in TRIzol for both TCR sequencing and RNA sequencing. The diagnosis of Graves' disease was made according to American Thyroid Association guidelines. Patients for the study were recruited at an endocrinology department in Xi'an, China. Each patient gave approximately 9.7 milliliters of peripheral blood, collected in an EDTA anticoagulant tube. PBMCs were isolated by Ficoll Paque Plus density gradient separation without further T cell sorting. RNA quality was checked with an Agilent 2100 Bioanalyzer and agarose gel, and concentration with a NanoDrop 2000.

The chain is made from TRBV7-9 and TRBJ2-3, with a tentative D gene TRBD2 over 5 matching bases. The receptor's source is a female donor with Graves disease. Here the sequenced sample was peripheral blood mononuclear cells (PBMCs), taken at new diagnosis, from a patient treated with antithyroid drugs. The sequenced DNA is TGTGCCAGCAGCTTAGACGGGGGCACAGATACGCAGTATTTT. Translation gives CASSLDGGTDTQYF.